These 4 T cell receptor beta chains were all obtained from the same sample, sequenced in a study of cytomegalovirus exposure and HLA in healthy donors. Use of 60 Vbeta and 13 Jbeta primers characterized the PCR. Profiling relied on immunoSEQ multiplex PCR, and the TCRdb table lists in-frame clones only, not all of them. The top ten hold more than 9% of the sample, which has about 140,000 clones, 65% to 70% seen once. Sequencing was done on a sample of PBMCs. These TCRs come from a man aged 25-40 years in good health and CMV-seropositive.

V gene TRBV5-6 combines with J gene TRBJ2-2, with D possibly matching TRBD2 (6 bases). V lost 0 bases, J lost 6 bases, and 15 bases lay in between. Germline CDR1 is SGHDT and CDR2 is YYEEEE. The CDR3 runs 16 residues. In DNA form, the CDR3 reads TGTGCCAGCAGCTTGGGGAGGGCTTTAAGTCCCGGGGAGCTGTTTTTT. Translating gives CASSLGRALSPGELFF.

This chain uses TRBV1 with TRBJ2-1; the D segment call TRBD2 is taken from the table without a DNA check. TRBV1 is noted as a pseudogene. CDR3 length: 14 residues. In DNA, the CDR3 is TGCACCAGCACCCAGCGGTGCTCCTACAATGAGCAGTTCTTC. Translated: CTSTQRCSYNEQFF.

The chain links TRBV7-2 to TRBJ2-5, with D tentatively TRBD2 (5 bases). Germline CDR1 SGHTA, CDR2 FQGNSA. There are 14 residues in the CDR3. V lost 5 bases to trimming and J lost 2 bases, with 12 bases between them. The CDR3 reads CASSGGLGQETQYF. The DNA for the CDR3 is TGTGCCAGCAGCGGCGGGCTAGGGCAAGAGACCCAGTACTTC.

The rearrangement links TRBV6-5 to TRBJ2-5; perhaps TRBD1 as D (5 bases). This CDR3 spans 15 amino acids. CDR1 is MNHEY and CDR2 is SVGAGI in the germline V gene. V lost 2 bases, J lost 4 bases, and 14 bases lay in between. The CDR3 DNA is TGTGCCAGCAGTTACACCAGGGATTGGGGAGAGACCCAGTACTTC. Amino acid sequence: CASSYTRDWGETQYF.